This T cell receptor (beta chain) was captured by sequencing in a study of chronic HIV infection and antiretroviral therapy. MiXCR, applied by TCRdb to the 5' RACE reads, yields one record per CDR3 protein. The sample lists 40,000 to 50,000 distinct CDR3 sequences, about 18% occurring once. Germline assignment: CDR1 SGHKS and CDR2 YYEKEE (reference sequence). CDR3 size: 16 residues. The ends were cut back, 0 bases at V and 4 bases at J, with 13 bases in the middle. The sequencing sample was made of peripheral blood. The genes are TRBV5-5 and TRBJ2-2, with TRBD2 as a possible D gene (5 bases). This receptor was taken from an adult who had HIV and had not received antiretroviral therapy, or was an uninfected healthy control (not recorded which). The CDR3 DNA sequence: TGTGCCAGCAGCTTGGGGGCGAAGCGGAGCACCGGGGAGCTGTTTTTT. Residues: CASSLGAKRSTGELFF. The full variable domain, in which reference TRBV5-5 and TRBJ2-2 provide the parts outside the CDR3, is DAGVTQSPTHLIKTRGQQVTLRCSPISGHKSVSWYQQVLGQGPQFIFQYYEKEERGRGNFPDRFSARQFPNYSSELNVNALLLGDSALYLCASSLGAKRSTGELFFGEGSRLTVL.